The TCR beta chain described here comes from a study of blood T cell repertoires in COVID-19. On the study more broadly: Sample material is recorded as cDNA or gDNA derived from T cells, B-cell-depleted T cells, or PBMCs.

In the study's own analysis: Amplification from reference gene primers served as the basis for estimated nucleated cell counts. Only in-frame clones appear in the TCRdb table, and some are missing; sequencing was by immunoSEQ multiplex PCR. V, J and clone size were drawn from that table, and D and trimming were deduced from the DNA. In the table there are some 67,000 clones, 90% of which are singletons. This CDR3 is 15 amino acids long. Trimming removed 7 bases from V and 6 bases from J; junction bases left unmatched: 9. Germline assignment: CDR1 LGHNT and CDR2 FRNRAP. The chain uses TRBV12-5 and TRBJ2-1, with 10 bases lining up with TRBD1. The sequence derives from a young woman with acute or convalescent COVID-19. Sequenced sample: peripheral blood. This CDR3 is CASDSGQGGSNEQFF. In DNA form, the CDR3 reads TGTGCTAGTGATTCCGGACAGGGGGGAAGCAATGAGCAGTTCTTC.